Below, one T cell receptor (beta chain) is given with its context. The entry originates in a study of OX40 agonist ivuxolimab in advanced cancers. The repertoire was sequenced with immunoSEQ multiplex PCR; TCRdb's copy has only in-frame clones and lacks some. Among some 19,000 clones, about 83% were seen once, and the ten largest hold 40% to 65%. This TCR derives from an adult with an advanced solid tumor such as melanoma, head and neck, liver or kidney cancer. Sequences were derived from CD4+ or CD8+ T cells sorted from blood, sampled in a trial of the OX40 agonist ivuxolimab.

The CDR3 nucleotides read TGTGCCAGCAGTCCGCAACGGTACGTCCATGGAAACACCATATATTTT. It is translated as CASSPQRYVHGNTIYF. V and J are TRBV28 and TRBJ1-3; D unresolved. CDR1 MDHEN and CDR2 SYDVKM come from the germline V gene. Trimming took 5 bases from V and 3 from J, leaving 17 bases between them. The CDR3 extends over 16 amino acids.